These T cell receptor beta chains were read from a single sample in a study of identical twins' blood T cells. TCRdb re-called the 5' RACE reads through MiXCR, storing one row per CDR3 protein. In the table there are hundreds of thousands of distinct CDR3 sequences, 28% of which are singletons. The sample taken for sequencing was PBMCs. These receptors were collected from a woman aged 18 to 55 in good health. CDR3s include the opening cysteine and the closing phenylalanine or tryptophan. D genes are given only for firm matches. Clone size appears in some rows only: once, few, many, or a class for an expanded clone.

D gene	V gene	J gene	clone size	CDR3 DNA	CDR3 protein
NA	TRBV6-5	TRBJ1-3	NA	TGTGCCAGCACCCTTGGCGGGGGAAACACCATATATTTT	CASTLGGGNTIYF
NA	TRBV6-5	TRBJ2-3	NA	TGTGCCAGCAGCTCAGACCCTAGGGCAGATACGCAGTATTTT	CASSSDPRADTQYF
NA	TRBV12-3/TRBV12-4	TRBJ1-1	NA	TGTGCCAGCAGTCACAGGGTAAACTCTGAAGCTTTCTTT	CASSHRVNSEAFF
NA	TRBV29-1	TRBJ1-1	few	TGCAGCGCTACCGGGACCCCGAACACTGAAGCTTTCTTT	CSATGTPNTEAFF
TRBD1	TRBV7-8	TRBJ1-1	few	TGTGCCAGCAGCTTCGGACAGGCTGGAGCTTTCTTT	CASSFGQAGAFF
TRBD2	TRBV6-4	TRBJ2-3	few	TGTGCCAGCGGCCCTAGCGGGGGGAGCACAGATACGCAGTATTTT	CASGPSGGSTDTQYF
TRBD1	TRBV28	TRBJ1-1	many	TGTGCCAGCAGTGAGACAGGGTATGGTTACACTGAAGCTTTCTTT	CASSETGYGYTEAFF
TRBD1	TRBV20-1	TRBJ2-1	NA	TGCAGTGCGACACGGACAGGACTCTACAATGAGCAGTTCTTC	CSATRTGLYNEQFF
TRBD2	TRBV20-1	TRBJ2-1	NA	TGCAGTGCCCCTGGGACTAGCGGATCCAATGAACAGTTCTTC	CSAPGTSGSNEQFF
NA	TRBV5-1	TRBJ2-1	few	TGCGCCAGCGGAGGAGACAGCAGCTCCTACAATGAGCAGTTCTTC	CASGGDSSSYNEQFF
NA	TRBV18	TRBJ2-7	NA	TGTGCCAGCTCACGTGAAACCGATGGCGAGCAGTACTTC	CASSRETDGEQYF
NA	TRBV18	TRBJ1-4	few	TGTGCCAGCTCACCGGCAGGGCAGCGAAGCGAAAAACTGTTTTTT	CASSPAGQRSEKLFF
NA	TRBV6-2/TRBV6-3	TRBJ2-5	few	TGTGCCAGCAGGATAATCGACAGGAGTGAGGAGACCCAGTACTTC	CASRIIDRSEETQYF
NA	TRBV20-1	TRBJ2-7	few	TGCAGTGTTAATCTTGGTGCGGACGGATCCTACGAGCAGTACTTC	CSVNLGADGSYEQYF
NA	TRBV2	TRBJ1-4	NA	TGTGCCAGCGGGGCCCTCCGCTCGAGCGAAAAACTGTTTTTT	CASGALRSSEKLFF
NA	TRBV5-4	TRBJ2-7	NA	TGTGCCAGCAGCTCTACAGGAACCTACGAGCAGTACTTC	CASSSTGTYEQYF
TRBD2	TRBV6-4	TRBJ2-3	few	TGTGCCAGCAGTGCCACACTAGCGGGGGTAGGAGATACGCAGTATTTT	CASSATLAGVGDTQYF
NA	TRBV14	TRBJ2-1	few	TGTGCCAGCAGCCAAGATACGCACAAGCAGTTCTTC	CASSQDTHKQFF
TRBD1	TRBV12-5	TRBJ1-4	few	TGTGCTAGTGGTTTGACGGGACAGGGTAGTGAAAAACTGTTTTTT	CASGLTGQGSEKLFF
NA	TRBV27	TRBJ1-1	NA	TGTGCCAGCAGTTTTGATCATAGCACTGAAGCTTTCTTT	CASSFDHSTEAFF
NA	TRBV29-1	TRBJ1-4	NA	TGCAGCGTTGCCAGCGGTACGGGGACTATAGGTGAAAAACTGTTTTTT	CSVASGTGTIGEKLFF
NA	TRBV5-6	TRBJ1-2	NA	TGTGCCAGCAGCTCTCTCATGTGCTACACCTTC	CASSSLMCYTF
NA	TRBV7-2	TRBJ2-3	few	TGTGCCAGCAGCTCGATGTTGAAGGCCACAGATACGCAGTATTTT	CASSSMLKATDTQYF
TRBD2	TRBV3-1	TRBJ2-1	few	TGTGCCAGCAGCCCCCTCGGCGGGAGCGACAATGAGCAGTTCTTC	CASSPLGGSDNEQFF
TRBD2	TRBV6-2/TRBV6-3	TRBJ2-5	NA	TGTGCCAGCAGAGGTGAGGGGACTAGCGGATCCCAGTACTTC	CASRGEGTSGSQYF
NA	TRBV9	TRBJ1-4	once	TGTGCCAGCAGCCGTTCTGGTAGGACAAATGAAAAACTGTTTTTT	CASSRSGRTNEKLFF
NA	TRBV5-1	TRBJ1-3	few	TGCGCCAGCAGTCCGGACGGCTCTGGAAACACCATATATTTT	CASSPDGSGNTIYF
NA	TRBV2	TRBJ2-7	NA	TGTGCCACCGGCGACGAGCAGTACTTC	CATGDEQYF
TRBD2	TRBV5-1	TRBJ2-7	NA	TGCGCCAGCAGCCCGGGGACTAGCGGGCTTACCTACGAGCAGTACTTC	CASSPGTSGLTYEQYF
NA	TRBV20-1	TRBJ2-1	many	TGCAGTTTCGGACAGTTCAATGAGCAGTTCTTC	CSFGQFNEQFF
NA	TRBV6-9	TRBJ2-1	NA	TGTGCCAGGGGGGGCGCGATCTCCTACAATGAGCAGTTCTTC	CARGGAISYNEQFF
TRBD1	TRBV4-3	TRBJ1-1	few	TGCGCCAGCAGCCAAAACAGGGGTGGCGGGATGGGAGCTTTCTTT	CASSQNRGGGMGAFF
NA	TRBV5-1	TRBJ2-7	NA	TGCGCCAGCAGACGGTCGGGCTTCTACGAGCAGTACTTC	CASRRSGFYEQYF
TRBD2	TRBV25-1	TRBJ2-1	NA	TGTGCCATATGCTGTCTAGCGGGAGTGACCCACAATGAGCAGTTCTTC	CAICCLAGVTHNEQFF
TRBD2	TRBV9	TRBJ2-5	few	TGTGCCAGCAGCGTAGATAGCGGGGGTAGGCAAGAGACCCAGTACTTC	CASSVDSGGRQETQYF
NA	TRBV20-1	TRBJ2-5	NA	TGCAGTGCCGTCTCCGGGGAGACCCAGTACTTC	CSAVSGETQYF
NA	TRBV18	TRBJ2-3	NA	TGTGCCAGCTCACCCGGACTCGGGACGCGGAGGGGAACAGATACGCAGTATTTT	CASSPGLGTRRGTDTQYF
NA	TRBV13	TRBJ2-2	NA	TGTGCCAGCAGCAACGGCGGGGGCGGCGGGGAGCTGTTTTTT	CASSNGGGGGELFF
NA	TRBV3-1	TRBJ1-5	many	TGTGCCAGCAGCCAAGGGTCCATTAGCAATCAGCCCCAGCATTTT	CASSQGSISNQPQHF
NA	TRBV5-1	TRBJ1-3	NA	TGCGCCAGCAGCCCGGGAGATCTCTCTGGAAACACCATATATTTT	CASSPGDLSGNTIYF
TRBD2	TRBV6-5	TRBJ2-2	few	TGTGCCAGCAGCTTAGCGGGAGAGAGCACCGGGGAGCTGTTTTTT	CASSLAGESTGELFF
NA	TRBV5-1	TRBJ1-1	NA	TGCGCCAGCAGCTTGGGTGCGGACATGAACACTGAAGCTTTCTTT	CASSLGADMNTEAFF
NA	TRBV20-1	TRBJ1-2	NA	TGCAGTGCTAGAGTGGAGCCTATGACTAACTATGGCTACACCTTC	CSARVEPMTNYGYTF
NA	TRBV19	TRBJ2-1	NA	TGTGCCACCACCCGGGACCGCTTCTTGAGCTCCTACAATGAGCAGTTCTTC	CATTRDRFLSSYNEQFF
TRBD2	TRBV29-1	TRBJ2-1	NA	TGCAGCGTTGAAGGCTTCCGCAAGCGGGAAGGGGTTGAGCAGTTCTTC	CSVEGFRKREGVEQFF
NA	TRBV7-9	TRBJ1-3	NA	TGTGCCAGCAGCGGGCCTTCAGGGGCTGGAAACACCATATATTTT	CASSGPSGAGNTIYF
TRBD1	TRBV20-1	TRBJ1-2	NA	TGCAGTGCTAAACTCGCCGGGACAGCCTATGGCTACACCTTC	CSAKLAGTAYGYTF
NA	TRBV7-2	TRBJ2-2	NA	TGTGCCAGCAGCTTCCAAAGCTTGGCCACCGGGGAGCTGTTTTTT	CASSFQSLATGELFF
NA	TRBV10-3	TRBJ1-5	few	TGTGCCATCAGTGAGTGGGACAATCAGCCCCAGCATTTT	CAISEWDNQPQHF
TRBD2	TRBV4-2	TRBJ2-1	NA	TGTGCCAGCAGCCAAGATCCAACCGGGACTAGCCTAGAAAATGAGCAGTTCTTC	CASSQDPTGTSLENEQFF
NA	TRBV20-1	TRBJ1-2	many	TGCAGTGCTAGAGATGGGCCTAACTATGGCTACACCTTC	CSARDGPNYGYTF
TRBD1	TRBV12-3/TRBV12-4	TRBJ1-5	NA	TGTGCCAGCAGGGGACAGCAGGGTCAGTGCCAGCATTTT	CASRGQQGQCQHF